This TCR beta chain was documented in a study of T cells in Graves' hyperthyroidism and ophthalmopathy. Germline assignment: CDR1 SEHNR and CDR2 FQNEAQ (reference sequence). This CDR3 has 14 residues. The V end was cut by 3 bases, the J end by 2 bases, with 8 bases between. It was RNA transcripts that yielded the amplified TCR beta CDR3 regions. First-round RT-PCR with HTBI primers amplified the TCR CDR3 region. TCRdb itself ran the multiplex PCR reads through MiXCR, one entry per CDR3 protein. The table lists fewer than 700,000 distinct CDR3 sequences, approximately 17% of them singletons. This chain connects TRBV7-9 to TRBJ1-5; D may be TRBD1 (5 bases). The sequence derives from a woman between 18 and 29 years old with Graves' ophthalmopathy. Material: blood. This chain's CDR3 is CASSFGAGNQPQHF. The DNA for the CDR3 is TGTGCCAGCAGCTTCGGGGCGGGCAATCAGCCCCAGCATTTT. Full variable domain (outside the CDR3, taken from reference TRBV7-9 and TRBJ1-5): DTGVSQNPRHKITKRGQNVTFRCDPISEHNRLYWYRQTLGQGPEFLTYFQNEAQLEKSRLLSDRFSAERPKGSFSTLEIQRTEQGDSAMYLCASSFGAGNQPQHFGDGTRLSIL.